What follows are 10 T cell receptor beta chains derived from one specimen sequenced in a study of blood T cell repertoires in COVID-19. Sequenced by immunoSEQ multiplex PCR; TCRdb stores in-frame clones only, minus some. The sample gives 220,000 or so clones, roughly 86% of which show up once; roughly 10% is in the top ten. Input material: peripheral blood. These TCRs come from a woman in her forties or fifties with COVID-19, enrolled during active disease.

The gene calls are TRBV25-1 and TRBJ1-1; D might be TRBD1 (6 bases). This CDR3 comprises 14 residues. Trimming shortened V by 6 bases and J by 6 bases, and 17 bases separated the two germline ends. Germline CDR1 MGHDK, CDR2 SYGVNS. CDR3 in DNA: TGTGCCAGCAGCCCACCGGGGGGCTCGGCTGAAGCTTTCTTT. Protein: CASSPPGGSAEAFF.

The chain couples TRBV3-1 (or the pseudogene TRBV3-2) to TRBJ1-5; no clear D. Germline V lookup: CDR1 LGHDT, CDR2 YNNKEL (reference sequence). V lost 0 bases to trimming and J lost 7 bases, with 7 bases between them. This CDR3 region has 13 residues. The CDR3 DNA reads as TGTGCCAGCAGCCAAGATGTTAGCCAGCCCCAGCATTTT. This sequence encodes CASSQDVSQPQHF.

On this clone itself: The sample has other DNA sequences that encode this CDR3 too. CDR3 sequence (DNA): TGTGCCATCAGTGGTGGCAGAGGGGGCGATCAGCCCCAGCATTTT. Its translation is CAISGGRGGDQPQHF. V usage is TRBV10-3 and J usage is TRBJ1-5; TRBD1 matches 7 bases. The CDR3 runs to 15 residues. Germline V CDR1 and CDR2: ENHRY, SYGVKD. J was trimmed by 5 bases and V by 4 bases; bases with no gene match: 8.

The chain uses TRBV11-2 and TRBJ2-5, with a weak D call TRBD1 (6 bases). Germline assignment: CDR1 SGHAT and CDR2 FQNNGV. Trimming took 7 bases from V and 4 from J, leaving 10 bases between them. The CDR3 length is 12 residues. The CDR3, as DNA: TGTGCCAGCACCCCGGACAGAGAGACCCAGTACTTC. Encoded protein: CASTPDRETQYF. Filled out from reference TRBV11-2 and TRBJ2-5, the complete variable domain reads EAGVAQSPRYKIIEKRQSVAFWCNPISGHATLYWYQQILGQGPKLLIQFQNNGVVDDSQLPKDRFSAERLKGVDSTLKIQPAKLEDSAVYLCASTPDRETQYFGPGTRLLVL.

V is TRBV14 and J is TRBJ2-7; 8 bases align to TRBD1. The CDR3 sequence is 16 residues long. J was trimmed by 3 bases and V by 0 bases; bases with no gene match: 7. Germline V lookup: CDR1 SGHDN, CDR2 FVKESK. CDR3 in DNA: TGTGCCAGCAGCCAAGATAAGGCAGGGGGCCACTACGAGCAGTACTTC. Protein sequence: CASSQDKAGGHYEQYF.

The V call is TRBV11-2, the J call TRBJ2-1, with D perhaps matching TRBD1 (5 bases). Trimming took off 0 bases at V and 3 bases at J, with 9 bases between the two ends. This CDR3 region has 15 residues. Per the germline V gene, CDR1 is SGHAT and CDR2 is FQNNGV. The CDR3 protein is CASSLDRQFYNEQFF. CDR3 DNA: TGTGCCAGCAGCTTAGATCGACAGTTCTACAATGAGCAGTTCTTC.

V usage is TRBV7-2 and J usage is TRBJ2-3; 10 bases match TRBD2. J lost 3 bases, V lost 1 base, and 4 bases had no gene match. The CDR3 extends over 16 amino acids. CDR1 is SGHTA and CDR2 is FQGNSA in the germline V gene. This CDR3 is CASSLDWGLATDTQYF. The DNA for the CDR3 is TGTGCCAGCAGCTTAGATTGGGGACTAGCGACAGATACGCAGTATTTT.

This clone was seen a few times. For the CDR3, the DNA is TGTGCCAGCAAGGGAGTGGGAAACTATGGCTACACCTTC. This translates into CASKGVGNYGYTF. The J gene is TRBJ1-2, the V gene TRBV27; D gene uncertain. Germline CDR1 and CDR2: MNHEY and SMNVEV (reference sequence). The CDR3 totals 13 residues. V dropped 7 bases and J dropped 2 bases, with 11 bases sitting between them.

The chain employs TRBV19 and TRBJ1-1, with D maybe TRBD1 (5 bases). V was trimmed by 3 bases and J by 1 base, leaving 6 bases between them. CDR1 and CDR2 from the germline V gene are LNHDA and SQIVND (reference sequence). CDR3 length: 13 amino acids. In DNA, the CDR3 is TGTGCCAGTAGTATCACAGGGAACACTGAAGCTTTCTTT. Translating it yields CASSITGNTEAFF.

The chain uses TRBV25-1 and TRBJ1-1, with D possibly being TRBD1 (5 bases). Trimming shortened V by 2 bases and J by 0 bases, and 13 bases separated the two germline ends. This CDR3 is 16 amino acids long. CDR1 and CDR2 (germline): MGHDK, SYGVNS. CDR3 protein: CASSEQGAGLNTEAFF. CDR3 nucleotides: TGTGCCAGCAGTGAACAGGGTGCGGGGCTGAACACTGAAGCTTTCTTT.